The 17 T cell receptor beta chains below come from one sample, sequenced in a study of Graves' ophthalmopathy and Graves' hyperthyroidism. RNA transcripts yielded amplified TCR beta CDR3 regions. First-round RT-PCR relied on HTBI primers, and a second-round multiplex PCR came next. In TCRdb, the multiplex PCR reads were re-called with MiXCR into one record per CDR3 protein. The top ten clones hold about 40% of a sample with some 750,000 distinct CDR3 sequences, approximately 40% of them seen once. The material sequenced was peripheral blood. These receptors were taken from an adult man with Graves' ophthalmopathy.

As concerns this clonotype: A much larger clone lies one base from this, so it may be a read error. This chain uses TRBV4-2 with TRBJ1-5; the D is unclear. Germline V gene sequence: CDR1 LGHNA, CDR2 YNFKEQ. The CDR3 is 16 residues long. CDR3 sequence: CTSSQDLVRYKVPQHF. CDR3 DNA: TGTACCAGCAGCCAAGATCTTGTCAGGTACAAAGTGCCCCAGCATTTT.

The chain employs TRBV12-3 or TRBV12-4 and TRBJ2-5, with TRBD2 identical over 7 bases. This CDR3 contains 15 residues. J lost 0 bases, V lost 5 bases, and 6 bases had no gene match. This CDR3 reads CASSRGEAYQETQYF. The CDR3 nucleotides are TGTGCCAGCAGTCGGGGGGAGGCGTACCAAGAGACCCAGTACTTC.

The chain combines TRBV4-3 with TRBJ2-7; 7 bases line up with TRBD1. The trim removed 1 base at V and 2 bases at J, leaving 11 bases unmatched. Germline V gives CDR1 LGHNA, CDR2 YSLEER. The CDR3 extends over 17 amino acids. The CDR3 region is CASSQGRRTGETYEQYF. The CDR3 DNA is TGCGCCAGCAGCCAAGGCCGGCGGACAGGTGAAACCTACGAGCAGTACTTC.

This clonotype was observed many times. The rearrangement links TRBV2 to TRBJ1-1; TRBD1 might be the D (6 bases). The germline V gene encodes CDR1 SNHLY and CDR2 FYNNEI. This CDR3 is 16 amino acids long. Trimming took 3 bases from V and 3 from J, leaving 17 bases between them. CDR3 residues: CASSDPREEGDTEAFF. CDR3 DNA: TGTGCCAGCAGTGACCCCAGGGAAGAGGGGGACACTGAAGCTTTCTTT.

Many counts were recorded for this clonotype. The chain links TRBV11-2 to TRBJ1-6; D is ambiguous. The CDR3 runs 13 residues. The V and J ends lost 1 base and 8 bases respectively, with 6 bases between them. Looked up from germline, CDR1 is SGHAT and CDR2 is FQNNGV. The CDR3 bases are TGTGCCAGCAGCTTAGCATGGGATTCACCCCTCCACTTT. This encodes CASSLAWDSPLHF.

The chain recombines TRBV9 with TRBJ2-7, with 7 bases lining up with TRBD2. With 4 bases clipped from V and 4 bases from J, the junction kept 8 bases outside the gene matches. The CDR3 runs 14 residues. The V gene's germline CDR1 is SGDLS and CDR2 YYNGEE. CDR3 sequence reads: CASSPRWGGYEQYF. As DNA, the CDR3 is TGTGCCAGCAGCCCCCGTTGGGGGGGATACGAGCAGTACTTC.

This clonotype was counted ten times or more. The chain combines TRBV19 with TRBJ1-6; TRBD1 aligns across 8 bases. The CDR3 extends over 16 amino acids. V dropped 8 bases and J dropped 0; count of bases not matched to a gene: 6. Germline CDR1 reads LNHDA; CDR2 reads SQIVND (reference sequence). The CDR3 nucleotides read TGTGCCAGTGGATACAGGGGGAGCTCCTATAATTCACCCCTCCACTTT. This codes for CASGYRGSSYNSPLHF.

This clonotype was recorded at least ten times. The chain combines TRBV7-8 with TRBJ1-1; the D gene is possibly TRBD1 (5 bases). Germline CDR1 reads SGHVS; CDR2 reads FQNEAQ. The V end lost 6 bases, the J end lost 1 base, and 12 bases lay between the germline ends. The CDR3 extends over 14 amino acids. CDR3 coding DNA: TGTGCCAGCAGTCTGCAGGGACCGAACACTGAAGCTTTCTTT. Protein product: CASSLQGPNTEAFF.

J is TRBJ2-2 and V is TRBV19; D is undetermined. This CDR3 has 14 residues. Trimming removed 3 bases at V and 3 bases at J, with 8 bases between. Looked up from germline, CDR1 is LNHDA and CDR2 is SQIVND (reference sequence). Here the CDR3 DNA reads TGTGCCAGTAGTATCAAGGTAGACACCGGGGAGCTGTTTTTT. Residues: CASSIKVDTGELFF.

The chain links TRBV6-5 to TRBJ2-2; the match to TRBD1 covers 10 bases. This CDR3 region has 15 residues. Losses at the gene ends were 4 bases for V and 4 bases for J; bases not matched to a gene: 3. CDR1 is MNHEY, CDR2 SVGAGI, per germline. The DNA for the CDR3 is TGTGCCAGCAGTTCGGGACAGGGGTCCACCGGGGAGCTGTTTTTT. Amino acid sequence: CASSSGQGSTGELFF.

The chain recombines TRBV10-3 with TRBJ2-5; TRBD2 agrees at 8 bases. Germline values: CDR1 ENHRY, CDR2 SYGVKD. This CDR3 is built from 12 residues. Trimming took 8 bases from V and 2 from J; bases not matched to a gene: 1. CDR3 in DNA: TGTGCCATCGGCGGGAGGCAAGAGACCCAGTACTTC. It encodes CAIGGRQETQYF.

This clonotype was observed at least ten times. This sequence joins TRBV2 and TRBJ1-1, with 8 bases aligning to TRBD1. With 7 bases clipped from V and 1 base from J, the junction kept 11 bases outside the gene matches. Germline CDR1 SNHLY, CDR2 FYNNEI. CDR3 size: 16 residues. CDR3 loop: CASILQGAWGNTEAFF. In DNA, the CDR3 is TGTGCCAGCATCTTGCAGGGGGCGTGGGGGAACACTGAAGCTTTCTTT. Drawing the rest from reference TRBV2 and TRBJ1-1, the complete variable domain is EPEVTQTPSHQVTQMGQEVILRCVPISNHLYFYWYRQILGQKVEFLVSFYNNEISEKSEIFDDQFSVERPDGSNFTLKIRSTKLEDSAMYFCASILQGAWGNTEAFFGQGTRLTVV.

The rearrangement links TRBV20-1 to TRBJ1-2; possibly TRBD1 for D (5 bases). Germline-derived CDR1 and CDR2 are DFQATT and SNEGSKA (reference sequence). The CDR3 has 14 residues. The V end lost 0 bases, the J end lost 4 bases, and 12 bases lay between the germline ends. The CDR3 nucleotides are TGCAGTGCTAGAGATCTCCAGGGAGGCTATGGCTACACCTTC. Protein: CSARDLQGGYGYTF.

This clonotype was found many times. This chain joins TRBV29-1 and TRBJ1-1, with TRBD1 matching 8 bases. This CDR3 contains 15 residues. Germline V CDR1 and CDR2: SQVTM, ANQGSEA. The junction had 13 bases not matched to a gene; V was cut back by 2 bases and J by 8 bases. The CDR3 sequence: CSVEKGQAIKMEAFF. The CDR3 DNA is TGCAGCGTTGAAAAGGGACAGGCCATTAAGATGGAAGCTTTCTTT.

The gene calls are TRBV29-1 and TRBJ2-7; TRBD1 aligns across 9 bases. The CDR3 extends over 14 amino acids. Unmatched junction bases numbered 11, after V lost 8 bases and J lost 3 bases. Germline V gene data show CDR1 as SQVTM and CDR2 as ANQGSEA. The CDR3 reads CSSPKLDRGYEQYF. In DNA, the CDR3 is TGCAGCTCACCCAAGCTGGACAGGGGCTACGAGCAGTACTTC.

This rearrangement joins TRBV12-3 or TRBV12-4 to TRBJ2-5, with 7 bases lining up with TRBD1. This CDR3 spans 15 amino acids. With V trimmed by 6 bases and J by 6 bases, 13 bases remained unmatched. CDR3 sequence: CASSQDHRGRKTQYF. The CDR3, as DNA: TGTGCCAGCAGCCAAGATCACAGGGGAAGAAAGACCCAGTACTTC.

This clonotype occurred once. The chain recombines TRBV25-1 with TRBJ1-6; D gene unclear. Trimming cost V 4 bases and J 10 bases, with 23 bases left between them. CDR1 and CDR2 from the germline V gene are MGHDK and SYGVNS. The CDR3 loop spans 17 amino acids. CDR3 nucleotide sequence: TGTGCCAGCAGTGCTAGAGGTCAACTTGCGGGAAACTCACCCCTCCACTTT. Encoded protein: CASSARGQLAGNSPLHF.